Listed below are T cell receptor beta chains from one sample, sequenced in a study of neurological immune-mediated disorders. TCRdb processed the 5' RACE reads anew with MiXCR; each CDR3 protein has one entry. The repertoire holds tens of thousands of distinct CDR3 sequences, with approximately 2.8% as singletons. The sequencing input was PBMCs. All receptors derive from a woman in her 30s with multiple sclerosis. The CDR3 runs from the conserved cysteine through the conserved F or W. The D gene is left open where the match is weak. Size is stated for part of the rows, as once, few or many counts, or as a class when the clone is expanded.

>-|TRBV6-2/TRBV6-3|many|TRBJ1-4
CASSYQRGGEKLFF
TGTGCCAGCAGTTACCAAAGGGGCGGAGAAAAACTGTTTTTT
>TRBD2|TRBV7-3|many|TRBJ2-5
CASSRTSGSGRETQYF
TGTGCCAGCAGCCGGACTAGCGGGAGTGGGAGAGAGACCCAGTACTTC
>-|TRBV7-8|many|TRBJ1-3
CASSLAPRGSSGNTIYF
TGTGCCAGCAGCTTAGCTCCACGGGGCAGTAGTGGAAACACCATATATTTT
>-|TRBV24-1|many|TRBJ2-1
CATSVDRSQFF
TGTGCCACCAGTGTGGACCGCTCTCAGTTCTTC
>-|TRBV20-1|few|TRBJ1-3
CSARKRDPLSGNTIYF
TGCAGTGCTAGAAAGAGGGATCCCCTCTCTGGAAACACCATATATTTT
>-|TRBV29-1|many|TRBJ2-3
CSVTSHVTDTQYF
TGCAGCGTGACGTCCCATGTTACAGATACGCAGTATTTT
>-|TRBV16|many|TRBJ1-2
CASGQDFGNYGYTF
TGTGCCAGCGGGCAGGACTTCGGTAACTATGGCTACACCTTC
>-|TRBV5-5|many|TRBJ2-6
CASSLVVLTGANVLTF
TGTGCCAGCAGCTTGGTTGTACTCACCGGGGCCAACGTCCTGACTTTC
>TRBD1|TRBV9|many|TRBJ1-2
CASSTNRGGYTF
TGTGCCAGCAGCACCAACAGGGGAGGCTACACCTTC
>TRBD1|TRBV6-5|few|TRBJ1-2
CDSRRQGGGYTF
TGTGACAGCAGGAGACAGGGTGGAGGCTACACCTTC
>-|TRBV20-1|many|TRBJ1-4
CSARDPASRDEKLFF
TGCAGTGCTAGAGACCCAGCCTCCCGGGATGAAAAACTGTTTTTT
>-|TRBV12-3/TRBV12-4|-|TRBJ1-2
CASRGKANYGYTF
TGTGCCAGCAGGGGGAAAGCTAACTATGGCTACACCTTC
>-|TRBV20-1|many|TRBJ1-4
CSVFRPNEKLFF
TGCAGTGTCTTCCGACCTAATGAAAAACTGTTTTTT
>TRBD2|TRBV20-1|many|TRBJ2-2
CSARDGRGRASGTGELFF
TGCAGTGCTAGAGATGGGCGCGGGAGGGCCTCGGGCACCGGGGAGCTGTTTTTT
>TRBD2|TRBV3-1|few|TRBJ2-4
CASSRGSGNGAKNIQYF
TGTGCCAGCAGCCGCGGCAGCGGGAATGGGGCCAAAAACATTCAGTACTTC
>-|TRBV12-3/TRBV12-4|many|TRBJ2-3
CASSLGQGGPRDTQYF
TGTGCCAGCAGTTTGGGCCAGGGGGGACCCAGAGATACGCAGTATTTT
>TRBD1|TRBV4-1|many|TRBJ1-2
CASSNRQGTSNYGYTF
TGCGCCAGCAGCAACCGACAGGGGACCTCTAACTATGGCTACACCTTC
>-|TRBV18|many|TRBJ2-1
CASSPGQVEINEQFF
TGTGCCAGCTCACCCGGGCAGGTTGAAATTAATGAGCAGTTCTTC
>TRBD2|TRBV3-1|many|TRBJ2-1
CASSQSILAGEYNEQFF
TGTGCCAGCAGCCAGTCGATTCTAGCGGGAGAGTACAATGAGCAGTTCTTC
>-|TRBV20-1|many|TRBJ2-7
CSVQTIGAGAYEQYF
TGCAGTGTTCAAACAATAGGGGCGGGCGCCTACGAGCAGTACTTC
>TRBD2|TRBV5-1|many|TRBJ2-3
CASSPGLAGGMDTQYF
TGCGCCAGCAGCCCCGGACTAGCGGGAGGGATGGATACGCAGTATTTT
>TRBD1|TRBV24-1|many|TRBJ2-6
CATSDWTGSGANVLTF
TGTGCCACCAGTGATTGGACAGGGTCTGGGGCCAACGTCCTGACTTTC
>-|TRBV5-1|many|TRBJ1-6
CASSLDHLKGNSPLHF
TGCGCCAGCAGCTTGGATCACTTGAAGGGTAATTCACCCCTCCACTTT
>TRBD2|TRBV20-1|many|TRBJ2-7
CSARRSGTSGIRSSYEQYF
TGCAGTGCTAGACGCTCCGGGACTAGCGGAATCCGCAGCTCCTACGAGCAGTACTTC
>-|TRBV7-2|many|TRBJ1-2
CASSLAGGYGGYTF
TGTGCCAGCAGCTTAGCCGGGGGCTACGGTGGCTACACCTTC
>-|TRBV5-1|many|TRBJ1-1
CASSLEGLSTEAFF
TGCGCCAGCAGCTTGGAAGGGCTTAGCACTGAAGCTTTCTTT
>-|TRBV6-5|many|TRBJ2-7
CASSYSDGPYEQYF
TGTGCCAGCAGTTACTCGGACGGACCCTACGAGCAGTACTTC
>TRBD1|TRBV29-1|many|TRBJ2-1
CSSGTGGYNEQFF
TGCAGCTCCGGGACAGGGGGTTACAATGAGCAGTTCTTC
>TRBD2|TRBV5-1|many|TRBJ2-3
CASFAGTSGTDTQYF
TGCGCCAGCTTTGCCGGGACTAGCGGCACAGATACGCAGTATTTT
>TRBD2|TRBV29-1|many|TRBJ2-2
CSVGLAGTNTGELFF
TGCAGCGTTGGACTAGCGGGAACGAACACCGGGGAGCTGTTTTTT
>TRBD1|TRBV6-5|few|TRBJ2-1
CASSLEGQGASREQFF
TGTGCCAGCAGTTTGGAGGGACAGGGGGCCTCCCGTGAGCAGTTCTTC
>-|TRBV12-3/TRBV12-4|many|TRBJ2-7
CASSLLLGHEQYF
TGTGCCAGCAGTTTATTGCTGGGCCACGAGCAGTACTTC
>-|TRBV6-6|many|TRBJ2-1
CASSPSRNEQFF
TGTGCCAGCAGTCCGTCGCGGAACGAGCAGTTCTTC
>-|TRBV28|many|TRBJ2-5
CASSRGQETQYF
TGTGCCAGCAGTCGGGGCCAAGAGACCCAGTACTTC
>TRBD1|TRBV5-4|many|TRBJ1-2
CASSRTGANYGYTF
TGTGCCAGCAGTAGGACAGGGGCTAACTATGGCTACACCTTC
>-|TRBV4-2|many|TRBJ1-4
CASSLPTTSNEKLFF
TGTGCCAGCAGCCTTCCGACAACTTCTAATGAAAAACTGTTTTTT
>-|TRBV27|many|TRBJ1-6
CASSLSPTALNSPLHF
TGTGCCAGCAGTTTATCTCCGACAGCTCTCAATTCACCCCTCCACTTT
>-|TRBV20-1|many|TRBJ1-2
CSARRGTDYGYTF
TGCAGTGCTAGAAGGGGCACAGACTATGGCTACACCTTC
>-|TRBV18|many|TRBJ2-1
CASSPWGSEQFF
TGTGCCAGCTCGCCTTGGGGGAGTGAGCAGTTCTTC
>-|TRBV5-5|many|TRBJ1-6
CASSTTENSPLHF
TGTGCCAGCAGCACAACAGAGAATTCACCCCTCCACTTT
>-|TRBV10-3|-|TRBJ1-3
CAISPRGVAGKNIYF
TGTGCCATCAGCCCCAGGGGAGTCGCTGGAAAAAACATATATTTT
>TRBD2|TRBV20-1|many|TRBJ2-3
CSARGLAGGPGTQYF
TGCAGTGCCAGAGGACTAGCGGGAGGGCCGGGCACGCAGTATTTT
>TRBD2|TRBV19|few|TRBJ2-3
CASGWGAGSTDTQYF
TGTGCCAGTGGCTGGGGAGCGGGGAGCACAGATACGCAGTATTTT
>TRBD2|TRBV5-6|-|TRBJ2-1
CASSSPPSGSLQDEQFF
TGTGCCAGCAGCTCACCGCCTAGCGGGAGCCTGCAAGATGAGCAGTTCTTC
>-|TRBV28|many|TRBJ1-3
CAVDSLSGNTIYF
TGTGCCGTCGACAGTCTCTCTGGAAACACCATATATTTT
>-|TRBV5-6|many|TRBJ1-3
CASSPGRYSGNTIYF
TGTGCCAGCAGCCCAGGACGGTACTCTGGAAACACCATATATTTT
>TRBD1|TRBV5-6|many|TRBJ1-2
CASSLGQGFFYGYTF
TGTGCCAGCAGCTTGGGACAGGGGTTTTTTTATGGCTACACCTTC
>TRBD2|TRBV18|many|TRBJ2-1
CASSRSSGSSYNEQFF
TGTGCCAGCTCAAGAAGTAGCGGGAGCTCCTACAATGAGCAGTTCTTC